This T cell receptor (beta chain) was retrieved from a study of control samples from healthy donors and cancer patients. Germline-derived CDR1 and CDR2 are MNHEY and SMNVEV (reference sequence). The CDR3 is 16 residues long. The V and J ends lost 5 bases and 4 bases respectively, with 20 bases between them. TCRdb keeps only in-frame clones here, not all; method: immunoSEQ multiplex PCR. This table has 100,000 to 150,000 clones, 80% to 90% appearing once. The chain uses TRBV27 and TRBJ1-2, with TRBD1 as a possible D gene (5 bases). This receptor was taken from a man between 40 and 49 years old in good health. Sample: blood. The CDR3, as DNA: TGTGCCAGCAGTCCATTGGGGGGTACGGGCATCTATGGCTACACCTTC. This translates into CASSPLGGTGIYGYTF.